The next 32 T cell receptor beta chains were all read from a single sample in a study of long-term antiretroviral therapy in people with HIV. Runs used v3.0 of the immunoSEQ assay and were done at survey level. Sequencing was performed with immunoSEQ multiplex PCR; in TCRdb, only in-frame clones are kept and a portion is missing. Of 25,000 to 30,000 clones in the sample, 90% to 95% are singletons; the top ten hold around 4.2%. Sequencing was performed on unsorted PBMCs, taken 3.1 years after starting antiretroviral therapy. All receptors come from a man aged 18 to 30 with HIV.

The chain is built from TRBV7-9 and TRBJ2-1, with no clear D. Germline values: CDR1 SEHNR, CDR2 FQNEAQ (reference sequence). CDR3 length equals 12 residues. The ends were cut back, 5 bases at V and 8 bases at J, with 10 bases in the middle. This CDR3 reads CASSQVRDEQFF. In DNA, the CDR3 is TGTGCCAGCAGCCAGGTCCGGGATGAGCAGTTCTTC.

In its sample, this clone was seen once. The CDR3 DNA is TGTGCCAGCAGCCGGGTCGGGATTTCGAACACTGAAGCTTTCTTT. Protein: CASSRVGISNTEAFF. This sequence joins TRBV5-6 and TRBJ1-1; no definite D call. Trimming shortened V by 4 bases and J by 1 base, and 14 bases separated the two germline ends. Per germline, CDR1 SGHDT and CDR2 YYEEEE. The CDR3 extends over 15 amino acids.

Only a few counts were recorded for this clone. The chain is built from TRBV14 and TRBJ2-7; the D is unclear. V was clipped by 0 bases and J by 2 bases, with 5 bases between them. The germline V gene encodes CDR1 SGHDN and CDR2 FVKESK. This CDR3 is built from 13 residues. The chain's CDR3 is CASSQDLAYEQYF. The CDR3 nucleotides read TGTGCCAGCAGCCAAGATCTGGCCTACGAGCAGTACTTC.

The chain combines TRBV12-5 with TRBJ2-1, with D possibly being TRBD1 (5 bases). The germline V gene has CDR1 LGHNT and CDR2 FRNRAP. Deletions cut 4 bases from V and 6 bases from J, with 10 bases between. This CDR3 comprises 13 residues. The CDR3 DNA follows: TGTGCTAGTGGTTGGGCAGGGTTCAATGAGCAGTTCTTC. This codes for CASGWAGFNEQFF. Using reference TRBV12-5 and TRBJ2-1 for the parts outside the CDR3, the full variable domain is DARVTQTPRHKVTEMGQEVTMRCQPILGHNTVFWYRQTMMQGLELLAYFRNRAPLDDSGMPKDRFSAEMPDATLATLKIQPSEPRDSAVYFCASGWAGFNEQFFGPGTRLTVL.

The gene calls are TRBV5-6 and TRBJ2-2; D is undetermined. This CDR3 is 13 amino acids long. Trimming removed 0 bases at V and 1 base at J, with 1 base between. CDR1 is SGHDT, CDR2 YYEEEE, per germline. Written as DNA, the CDR3 is TGTGCCAGCAGCTTGGGGAACACCGGGGAGCTGTTTTTT. Translation: CASSLGNTGELFF.

The chain uses TRBV5-1 and TRBJ2-7; 8 bases line up with TRBD1. Germline CDR1 and CDR2: SGHRS and YFSETQ. This CDR3 is built from 15 residues. V lost 0 bases, J lost 3 bases, and 5 bases stayed unmatched. This CDR3 is CASSLGGDRGYEQYF. CDR3 DNA sequence: TGCGCCAGCAGCTTGGGAGGAGACAGGGGCTACGAGCAGTACTTC. Together with reference TRBV5-1 and TRBJ2-7, the CDR3 gives the full variable domain: KAGVTQTPRYLIKTRGQQVTLSCSPISGHRSVSWYQQTPGQGLQFLFEYFSETQRNKGNFPGRFSGRQFSNSRSEMNVSTLELGDSALYLCASSLGGDRGYEQYFGPGTRLTVT.

The chain joins TRBV4-3 to TRBJ2-6, with a weak D call TRBD1 (7 bases). Trimming pared 1 base from V and 4 bases from J, leaving 20 bases between. CDR3 size: 19 residues. Germline V gives CDR1 LGHNA, CDR2 YSLEER. The CDR3, as DNA: TGCGCCAGCAGCCAAGCCGGGGGACAGAGCCTGTCGGGGGCCAACGTCCTGACTTTC. Amino acid sequence: CASSQAGGQSLSGANVLTF.

The chain uses TRBV27 and TRBJ2-1, with TRBD1 matching 9 bases. Per germline, CDR1 MNHEY and CDR2 SMNVEV (reference sequence). The CDR3 is 14 residues long. The V and J ends lost 3 bases and 10 bases, in that order; junction bases with no gene match: 7. CDR3 DNA sequence: TGTGCCAGCAGTTTCTCCGGGACAGGGAGGGAGCAGTTCTTC. It encodes CASSFSGTGREQFF.

The chain links TRBV7-2 to TRBJ1-4, with TRBD1 matching 8 bases. From germline, CDR1 is SGHTA and CDR2 FQGNSA. V shed 5 bases and J 4 bases; nucleotides not matched to a gene: 6. The CDR3 is made up of 15 amino acids. The CDR3: CASSAQGAINEKLFF. The CDR3 DNA is TGTGCCAGCAGCGCCCAGGGGGCAATTAATGAAAAACTGTTTTTT.

The chain couples TRBV7-9 to TRBJ1-1; perhaps TRBD1 as D (5 bases). Germline V lookup: CDR1 SEHNR, CDR2 FQNEAQ (reference sequence). V was cut by 5 bases and J by 2 bases, with 12 bases left in between. The CDR3 has 14 residues. CDR3 protein: CASSPQGGNTEAFF. Here the CDR3 DNA reads TGTGCCAGCAGCCCCCAGGGAGGAAACACTGAAGCTTTCTTT.

This clone was seen a few times. This chain connects TRBV13 to TRBJ1-1, with a tentative D call TRBD1 (5 bases). The germline V gene encodes CDR1 PRHDT and CDR2 FYEKMQ (reference sequence). The V end was cut by 1 base, the J end by 4 bases, with 7 bases between. This CDR3 comprises 13 residues. The CDR3 spells CASSLVGVTEAFF. For the CDR3, the DNA is TGTGCCAGCAGCTTAGTAGGGGTCACTGAAGCTTTCTTT.

CDR3 sequence reads: CASSPGNTIYF. The CDR3 nucleotides are TGTGCCAGCTCACCTGGAAACACCATATATTTT. The chain combines TRBV18 with TRBJ1-3; no definite D call. V was clipped by 3 bases and J by 3 bases, with 0 bases between them. CDR3 length: 11 residues. CDR1 and CDR2 from the germline V gene are KGHSH and LQKENI. The full variable domain, rest sourced from reference TRBV18 and TRBJ1-3, is NAGVMQNPRHLVRRRGQEARLRCSPMKGHSHVYWYRQLPEEGLKFMVYLQKENIIDESGMPKERFSAEFPKEGPSILRIQQVVRGDSAAYFCASSPGNTIYFGEGSWLTVV.

This sequence joins TRBV6-1 and TRBJ1-1; no definite D call. The germline V and J ends were trimmed by 2 bases and 10 bases, with 11 bases remaining between them. This CDR3 has 12 residues. Germline V gene lookup returns CDR1 MNHNS and CDR2 SASEGT. The CDR3 here is CASSEHRSRAFF. The CDR3 DNA follows: TGTGCCAGCAGTGAACACCGTAGTCGAGCTTTCTTT.

This clone was picked up one time. CDR3 in amino acids: CASSQDRPGPYEQYF. The CDR3 nucleotides are TGCGCCAGCAGCCAAGATCGGCCAGGGCCCTACGAGCAGTACTTC. V and J are TRBV4-3 and TRBJ2-7, with D possibly matching TRBD1 (5 bases). The CDR3 loop spans 15 amino acids. V was cut by 0 bases and J by 2 bases, with 11 bases left in between. The germline gives CDR1 LGHNA, CDR2 YSLEER.

This chain joins TRBV10-2 and TRBJ2-1; TRBD2 matches at 14 bases. This CDR3 comprises 14 residues. Per the germline V gene, CDR1 is WSHSY and CDR2 is SAAADI. V lost 9 bases and J lost 9; bases outside the gene matches: 7. The CDR3 is CASTGLAGAGEQFF. The CDR3 DNA reads as TGCGCCAGTACGGGACTAGCGGGAGCAGGTGAGCAGTTCTTC.

Of note for this clone: One junction end does not reproduce the germline sequence, and a read error may be involved. Other DNA sequences in this sample translate to the same CDR3. V gene TRBV25-1 combines with J gene TRBJ2-2, with D possibly TRBD2 on 5 matching bases. Germline V gene data show CDR1 as MGHDK and CDR2 as SYGVNS. The CDR3 extends over 13 amino acids. CDR3 nucleotides: TGTGCCAGCAGTGATTTCGCCTCCGGGGAGTTGTTTTTT. Translation gives CASSDFASGELFF.

The V and J genes are TRBV5-8 and TRBJ1-4; 7 bases agree with TRBD1. This CDR3 is built from 13 residues. J was trimmed by 10 bases and V by 10 bases; bases with no gene match: 13. Germline values: CDR1 SGHTS, CDR2 YDEGEE. In DNA, the CDR3 is TGTGCCGGCTTACAAGACAGGGCCGGAAAACTGTTTTTT. The encoded protein is CAGLQDRAGKLFF.

The J gene is TRBJ2-3, the V gene TRBV7-3; D is undetermined. Trimming shortened V by 5 bases and J by 4 bases, and 13 bases separated the two germline ends. Germline V gives CDR1 SGHTA, CDR2 FQGTGA. The CDR3 has 14 residues. CDR3 bases: TGTGCCAGCAGCCCCAGGACCCAGGCAGATACGCAGTATTTT. Translating gives CASSPRTQADTQYF.

The genes are TRBV10-3 and TRBJ1-3, with 7 bases aligning to TRBD1. The CDR3 loop spans 14 amino acids. J was trimmed by 4 bases and V by 7 bases; bases with no gene match: 7. Germline-derived CDR1 and CDR2 are ENHRY and SYGVKD. CDR3 region: CAIMNDRVGNTIYF. The CDR3 DNA follows: TGTGCCATCATGAACGACAGGGTCGGAAACACCATATATTTT.

This chain uses TRBV12-5 with TRBJ2-3, with unresolved D. The germline V and J ends were trimmed by 3 bases and 1 base, with 5 bases remaining between them. Looked up from germline, CDR1 is LGHNT and CDR2 is FRNRAP. CDR3 size: 13 residues. The CDR3 region has the DNA TGTGCTAGTGGTTTTAGGGGCACAGATACGCAGTATTTT. It codes for CASGFRGTDTQYF.

The V and J genes are TRBV7-6 and TRBJ2-2; D not resolved. CDR1 is SGHVS and CDR2 is FNYEAQ in the germline V gene. With 2 bases removed from V and 2 bases from J, the gap between germline ends came to 0 bases. The length of the CDR3 is 12 residues. CDR3 in amino acids: CASSLNTGELFF. The CDR3 DNA is TGTGCCAGCAGCTTAAACACCGGGGAGCTGTTTTTT.

J is TRBJ2-1 and V is TRBV4-3, with D unclear. The CDR3 runs to 14 residues. Per the germline V gene, CDR1 is LGHNA and CDR2 is YSLEER. V was trimmed by 1 base and J by 4 bases, leaving 8 bases between them. CDR3 nucleotides: TGCGCCAGCAGCCAAGGATCTACTTACAATGAGCAGTTCTTC. Protein: CASSQGSTYNEQFF.

The chain couples TRBV2 to TRBJ2-7; TRBD2 might be the D (5 bases). V was cut by 7 bases and J by 2 bases, with 15 bases left in between. The germline gives CDR1 SNHLY, CDR2 FYNNEI. CDR3 size: 14 residues. CDR3 coding DNA: TGTGCCAGCATGGAGGACCGACTCCCCTACGAGCAGTACTTC. It encodes CASMEDRLPYEQYF.

J is TRBJ2-1 and V is TRBV9; tentative D call: TRBD2 (6 bases). Germline CDR1 is SGDLS and CDR2 is YYNGEE. Deletions cut 0 bases from V and 9 bases from J, with 19 bases between. This CDR3 is 16 amino acids long. The CDR3 here is CASSVATWVVGGEQFF. The CDR3 DNA reads TGTGCCAGCAGCGTAGCTACTTGGGTTGTGGGGGGTGAGCAGTTCTTC. The full variable domain, rest sourced from reference TRBV9 and TRBJ2-1, is DSGVTQTPKHLITATGQRVTLRCSPRSGDLSVYWYQQSLDQGLQFLIQYYNGEERAKGNILERFSAQQFPDLHSELNLSSLELGDSALYFCASSVATWVVGGEQFFGPGTRLTVL.

The chain uses TRBV4-3 and TRBJ2-5; 10 bases align to TRBD2. V shed 0 bases, J shed 4 bases, and the junction held 11 bases outside the gene matches. The V gene's germline CDR1 is LGHNA and CDR2 YSLEER. The CDR3 has 18 residues. The CDR3 DNA reads as TGCGCCAGCAGCCAAGACCCACTCAGCGGGGGGGCCGGAGAGACCCAGTACTTC. It encodes CASSQDPLSGGAGETQYF.

The V call is TRBV11-3, the J call TRBJ2-1; 10 bases agree with TRBD2. Looked up from germline, CDR1 is SGHNT and CDR2 is YENEEA. V trimming: 4 bases; J trimming: 9 bases; junction bases outside the gene matches: 6. This CDR3 has 14 amino acids. The CDR3 nucleotides read TGTGCCAGCAGCTCCCCGGGACTAGCGAGTGAGCAGTTCTTC. Translated, it gives CASSSPGLASEQFF.

V gene TRBV4-2 combines with J gene TRBJ2-7; D gene ambiguous. Between the trimmed V and J ends, which lost 3 bases and 3 bases, there was a span of 12 bases. The CDR3 runs to 14 residues. The germline CDR1 and CDR2 sequences are LGHNA and YNFKEQ. In DNA, the CDR3 is TGTGCCAGCAGCCAGCTTCGGACCGACTACGAGCAGTACTTC. It encodes CASSQLRTDYEQYF.

This clone was counted a few times. This rearrangement joins TRBV4-2 to TRBJ2-7, with 9 bases lining up with TRBD2. This CDR3 contains 13 residues. Per the germline V gene, CDR1 is LGHNA and CDR2 is YNFKEQ. V lost 4 bases to trimming and J lost 3 bases; unmatched junction nucleotides: 1. Here the CDR3 DNA reads TGTGCCAGCAGCCTAGCGGGAGACTACGAGCAGTACTTC. The encoded protein is CASSLAGDYEQYF.

This clone was seen only once. The V call is TRBV5-1, the J call TRBJ2-7; no reliable D call. From germline, CDR1 is SGHRS and CDR2 YFSETQ. CDR3 length: 15 residues. Between the trimmed V and J ends, which lost 0 bases and 2 bases, there was a span of 12 bases. The CDR3 DNA is TGCGCCAGCAGCTTGGAGGAGTTTTCTACCTACGAGCAGTACTTC. Translated, it gives CASSLEEFSTYEQYF.

The V gene is TRBV27, the J gene TRBJ1-1; 11 bases are a match to TRBD1. This CDR3 has 15 amino acids. With V trimmed by 6 bases and J by 8 bases, 11 bases remained unmatched. Germline V lookup: CDR1 MNHEY, CDR2 SMNVEV (reference sequence). The CDR3 sequence: CASRPGQGVWGEAFF. In DNA form, the CDR3 reads TGTGCCAGCAGACCGGGACAGGGGGTTTGGGGGGAAGCTTTCTTT.

The chain couples TRBV7-3 to TRBJ2-3; 7 bases fit TRBD2. Trimming cost V 5 bases and J 3 bases; bases outside gene matches: 8. The CDR3 loop spans 15 amino acids. The germline CDR1 and CDR2 sequences are SGHTA and FQGTGA. CDR3 nucleotides: TGTGCCAGCAGCCCGATTGGAGCGGGAACAGATACGCAGTATTTT. It specifies CASSPIGAGTDTQYF.

This chain uses TRBV7-2 with TRBJ1-1; D uncertain. The ends were cut back, 2 bases at V and 1 base at J, with 8 bases in the middle. The CDR3 extends over 14 amino acids. The germline CDR1 and CDR2 sequences are SGHTA and FQGNSA. CDR3 coding DNA: TGTGCCAGCAGCTTACCCAGGAAGAACACTGAAGCTTTCTTT. This encodes CASSLPRKNTEAFF.